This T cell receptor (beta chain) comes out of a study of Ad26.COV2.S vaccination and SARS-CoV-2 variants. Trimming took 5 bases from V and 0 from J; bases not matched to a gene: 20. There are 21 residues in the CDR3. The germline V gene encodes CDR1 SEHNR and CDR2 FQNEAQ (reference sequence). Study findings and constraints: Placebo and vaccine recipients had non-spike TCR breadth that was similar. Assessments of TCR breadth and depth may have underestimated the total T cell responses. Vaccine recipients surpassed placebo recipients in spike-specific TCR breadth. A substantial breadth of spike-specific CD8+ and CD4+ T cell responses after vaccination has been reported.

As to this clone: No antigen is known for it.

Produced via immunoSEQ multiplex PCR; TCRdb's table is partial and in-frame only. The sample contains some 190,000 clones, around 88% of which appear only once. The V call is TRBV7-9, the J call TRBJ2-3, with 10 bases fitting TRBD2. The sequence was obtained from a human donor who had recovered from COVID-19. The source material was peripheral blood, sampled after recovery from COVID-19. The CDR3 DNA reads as TGTGCCAGCAGCAACTCGAGAGGGCTAGCGGGAGTATCGGCTAGCACAGATACGCAGTATTTT. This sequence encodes CASSNSRGLAGVSASTDTQYF.